The text below deals with one TCR beta chain. Assay: immunoSEQ multiplex PCR; the TCRdb copy retains only in-frame clones and omits some. The sample carries 70,000 to 85,000 clones, around 84% recorded once. The data are from a study of blood T cell repertoires in COVID-19. About the study: Sample material is recorded as cDNA or gDNA derived from T cells, B-cell-depleted T cells, or PBMCs.

Germline values: CDR1 SEHNR, CDR2 FQNEAQ (reference sequence). The CDR3 has 14 amino acids. V was trimmed by 5 bases and J by 6 bases, leaving 14 bases between them. Material: peripheral blood. The receptor comes from a woman of 80 years or more in a cohort sampled during active or convalescent COVID-19. The chain has TRBV7-9 and TRBJ2-1; D may be TRBD2 (6 bases). The CDR3 DNA reads as TGTGCCAGCAGCCAAACTAGCCGGGCCAATGAGCAGTTCTTC. Its translation is CASSQTSRANEQFF.